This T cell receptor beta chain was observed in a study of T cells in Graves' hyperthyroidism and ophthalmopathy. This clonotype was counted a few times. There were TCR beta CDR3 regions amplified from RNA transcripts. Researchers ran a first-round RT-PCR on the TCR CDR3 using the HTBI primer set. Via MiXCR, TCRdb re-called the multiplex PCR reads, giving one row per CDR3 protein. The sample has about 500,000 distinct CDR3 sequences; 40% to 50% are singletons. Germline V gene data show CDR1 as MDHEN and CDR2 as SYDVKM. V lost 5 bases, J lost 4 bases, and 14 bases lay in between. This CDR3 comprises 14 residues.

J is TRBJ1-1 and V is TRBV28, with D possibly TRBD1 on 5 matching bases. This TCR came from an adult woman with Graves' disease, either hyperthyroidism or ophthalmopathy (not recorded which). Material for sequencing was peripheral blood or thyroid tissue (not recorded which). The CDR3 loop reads CASSIEGSATEAFF. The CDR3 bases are TGTGCCAGCAGTATCGAGGGGTCTGCCACTGAAGCTTTCTTT.